This T cell receptor (beta chain) stems from a study of cytomegalovirus exposure and HLA in healthy donors. Overall study findings and caveats: Further analysis was carried out later, and it showed several of the most significant clusters appearing linked to common viral pathogens. Investigators reported 150 to 200 TCR beta chains as tied to cytomegalovirus.

V shed 6 bases, J shed 3 bases, and the junction held 5 bases outside the gene matches. Germline values: CDR1 ENHRY, CDR2 SYGVKD. CDR3 length equals 15 residues. The PCR contained 60 Vbeta and 13 Jbeta primers. This table comes from immunoSEQ multiplex PCR, and its TCRdb copy is limited to in-frame clones, with some not included. The table includes around 150,000 clones, 75% detected once. Nominally healthy donors were sampled, though unrecorded immune exposures were likely. This clone was picked up a small number of times. Its target is not known. The receptor was derived from a woman aged 50 to 60 in good health and CMV-seropositive. The sample comprised PBMCs. The V and J genes are TRBV10-3 and TRBJ2-3; 11 nucleotides align to TRBD2. The CDR3 reads CAISKLAGETDTQYF. The DNA for the CDR3 is TGTGCCATCAGCAAACTAGCGGGGGAAACAGATACGCAGTATTTT.